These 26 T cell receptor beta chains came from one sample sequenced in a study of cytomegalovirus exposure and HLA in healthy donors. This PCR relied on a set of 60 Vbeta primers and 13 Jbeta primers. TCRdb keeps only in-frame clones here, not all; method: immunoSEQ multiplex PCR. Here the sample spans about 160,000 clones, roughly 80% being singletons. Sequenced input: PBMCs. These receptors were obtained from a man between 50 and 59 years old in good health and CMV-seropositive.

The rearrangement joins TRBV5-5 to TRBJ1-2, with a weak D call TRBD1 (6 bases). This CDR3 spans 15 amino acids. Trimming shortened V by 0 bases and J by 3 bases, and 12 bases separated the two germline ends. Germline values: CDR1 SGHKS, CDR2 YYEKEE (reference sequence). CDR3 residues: CASSLGGGHDYGYTF. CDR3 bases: TGTGCCAGCAGCTTGGGAGGGGGTCACGACTATGGCTACACCTTC.

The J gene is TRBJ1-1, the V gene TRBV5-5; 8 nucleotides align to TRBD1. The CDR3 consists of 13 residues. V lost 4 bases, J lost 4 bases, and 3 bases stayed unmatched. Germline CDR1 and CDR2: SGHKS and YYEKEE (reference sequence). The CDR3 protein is CASSLDRGTEAFF. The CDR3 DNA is TGTGCCAGCAGCCTCGACAGGGGCACTGAAGCTTTCTTT.

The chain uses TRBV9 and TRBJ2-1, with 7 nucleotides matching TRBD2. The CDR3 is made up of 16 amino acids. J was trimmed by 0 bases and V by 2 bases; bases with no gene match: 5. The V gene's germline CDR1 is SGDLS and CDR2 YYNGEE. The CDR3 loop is CASSVRAGDSYNEQFF. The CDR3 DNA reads TGTGCCAGCAGCGTGAGGGCGGGGGACTCCTACAATGAGCAGTTCTTC. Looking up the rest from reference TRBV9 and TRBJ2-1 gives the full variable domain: DSGVTQTPKHLITATGQRVTLRCSPRSGDLSVYWYQQSLDQGLQFLIQYYNGEERAKGNILERFSAQQFPDLHSELNLSSLELGDSALYFCASSVRAGDSYNEQFFGPGTRLTVL.

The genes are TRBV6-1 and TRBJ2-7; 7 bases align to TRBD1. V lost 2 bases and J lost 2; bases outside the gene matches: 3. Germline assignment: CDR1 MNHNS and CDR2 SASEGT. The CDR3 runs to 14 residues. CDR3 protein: CASSEQGVAYEQYF. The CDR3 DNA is TGTGCCAGCAGTGAACAGGGGGTAGCCTACGAGCAGTACTTC.

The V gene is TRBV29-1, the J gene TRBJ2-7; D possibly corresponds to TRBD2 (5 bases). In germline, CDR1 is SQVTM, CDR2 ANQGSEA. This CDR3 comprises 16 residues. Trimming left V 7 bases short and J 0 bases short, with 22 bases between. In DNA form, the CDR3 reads TGCAGCGCCTGGATGAGGGAACAGTGGAGCTCCTACGAGCAGTACTTC. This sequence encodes CSAWMREQWSSYEQYF.

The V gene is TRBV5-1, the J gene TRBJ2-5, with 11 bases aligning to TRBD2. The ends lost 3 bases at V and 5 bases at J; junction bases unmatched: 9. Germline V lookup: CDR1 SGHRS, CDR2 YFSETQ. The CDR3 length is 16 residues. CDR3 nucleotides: TGCGCCAGCAGCTCCGGGACTAGCGGAGCCCGGGAGACCCAGTACTTC. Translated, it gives CASSSGTSGARETQYF.

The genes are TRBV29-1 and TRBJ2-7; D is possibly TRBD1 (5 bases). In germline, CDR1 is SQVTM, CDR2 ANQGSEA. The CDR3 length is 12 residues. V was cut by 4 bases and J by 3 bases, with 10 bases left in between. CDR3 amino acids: CSVGTPYYEQYF. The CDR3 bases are TGCAGCGTTGGGACACCCTACTACGAGCAGTACTTC.

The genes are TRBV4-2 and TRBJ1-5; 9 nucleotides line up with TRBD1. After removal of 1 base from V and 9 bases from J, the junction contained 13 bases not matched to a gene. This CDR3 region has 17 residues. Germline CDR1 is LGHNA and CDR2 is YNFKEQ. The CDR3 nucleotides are TGTGCCAGCAGCCAAGCGGGGGGGACAGGGTCTTTAAGGCCCCAGCATTTT. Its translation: CASSQAGGTGSLRPQHF.

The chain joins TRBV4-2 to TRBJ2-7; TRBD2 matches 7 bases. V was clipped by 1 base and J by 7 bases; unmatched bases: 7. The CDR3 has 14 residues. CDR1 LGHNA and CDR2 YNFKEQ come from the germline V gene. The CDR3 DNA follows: TGTGCCAGCAGCCAAGGAGCGGGGTCAAATGAGCAGTACTTC. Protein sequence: CASSQGAGSNEQYF.

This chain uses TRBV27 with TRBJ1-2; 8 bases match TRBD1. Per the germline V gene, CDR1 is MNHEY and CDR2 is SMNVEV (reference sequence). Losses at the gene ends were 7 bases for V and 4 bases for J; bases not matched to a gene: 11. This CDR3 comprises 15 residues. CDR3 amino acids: CASTPSSGQGYGYTF. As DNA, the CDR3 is TGTGCCAGCACCCCCTCATCAGGACAGGGCTATGGCTACACCTTC.

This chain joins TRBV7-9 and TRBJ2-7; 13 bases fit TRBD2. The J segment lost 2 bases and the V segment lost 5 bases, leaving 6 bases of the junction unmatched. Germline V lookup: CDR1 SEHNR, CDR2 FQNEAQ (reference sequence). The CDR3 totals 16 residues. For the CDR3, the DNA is TGTGCCAGCAGCGCGCCGACTAGCGGGGGGACCTACGAGCAGTACTTC. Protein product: CASSAPTSGGTYEQYF.

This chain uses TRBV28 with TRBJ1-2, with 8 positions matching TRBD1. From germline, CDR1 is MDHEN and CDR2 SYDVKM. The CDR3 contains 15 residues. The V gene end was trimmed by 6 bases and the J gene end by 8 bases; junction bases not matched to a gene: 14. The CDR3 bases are TGTGCCAGCAGCCCGGACAGGGTATGGAGGGGAGGCTACACCTTC. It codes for CASSPDRVWRGGYTF.

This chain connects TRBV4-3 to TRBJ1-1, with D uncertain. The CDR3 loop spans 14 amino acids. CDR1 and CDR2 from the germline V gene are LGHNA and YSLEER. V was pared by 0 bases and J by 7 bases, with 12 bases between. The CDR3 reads CASSQDRDYSEAFF. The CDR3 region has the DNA TGCGCCAGCAGCCAAGATCGTGACTACAGTGAAGCTTTCTTT.

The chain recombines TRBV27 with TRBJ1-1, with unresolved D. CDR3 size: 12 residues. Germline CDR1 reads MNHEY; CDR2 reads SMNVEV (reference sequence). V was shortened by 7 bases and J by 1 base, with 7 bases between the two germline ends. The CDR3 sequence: CASKRWNTEAFF. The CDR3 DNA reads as TGTGCCAGCAAGAGGTGGAACACTGAAGCTTTCTTT.

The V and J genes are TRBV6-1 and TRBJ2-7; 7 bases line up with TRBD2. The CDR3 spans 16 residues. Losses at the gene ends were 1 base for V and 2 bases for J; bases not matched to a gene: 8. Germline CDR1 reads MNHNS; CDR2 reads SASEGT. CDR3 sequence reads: CASSEVGGGSAYEQYF. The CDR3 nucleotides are TGTGCCAGCAGTGAAGTGGGGGGGGGATCCGCCTACGAGCAGTACTTC.

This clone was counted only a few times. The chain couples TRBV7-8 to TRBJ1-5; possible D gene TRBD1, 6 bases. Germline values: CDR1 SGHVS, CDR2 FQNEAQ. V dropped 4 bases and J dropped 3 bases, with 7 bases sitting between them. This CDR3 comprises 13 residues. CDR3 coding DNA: TGTGCCAGCAGCTCAGGGGTCAATCAGCCCCAGCATTTT. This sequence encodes CASSSGVNQPQHF.

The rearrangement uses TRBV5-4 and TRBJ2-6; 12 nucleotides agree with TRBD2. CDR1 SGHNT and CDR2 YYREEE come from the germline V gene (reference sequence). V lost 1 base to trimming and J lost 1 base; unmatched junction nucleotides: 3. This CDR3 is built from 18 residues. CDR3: CASSLLLAGGSGANVLTF. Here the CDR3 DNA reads TGTGCCAGCAGCTTGCTACTAGCGGGGGGTTCTGGGGCCAACGTCCTGACTTTC.

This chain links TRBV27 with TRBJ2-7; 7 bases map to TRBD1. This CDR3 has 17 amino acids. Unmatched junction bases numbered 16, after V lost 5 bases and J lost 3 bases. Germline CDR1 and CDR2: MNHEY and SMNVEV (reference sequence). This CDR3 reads CASSPKLQGVHRYEQYF. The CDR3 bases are TGTGCCAGCAGTCCTAAGCTTCAGGGGGTTCACCGCTACGAGCAGTACTTC.

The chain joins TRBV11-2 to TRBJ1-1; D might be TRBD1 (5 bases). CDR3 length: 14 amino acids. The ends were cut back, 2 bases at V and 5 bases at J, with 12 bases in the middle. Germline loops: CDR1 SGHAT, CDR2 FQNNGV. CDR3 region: CASSLSGGATEAFF. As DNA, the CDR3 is TGTGCCAGCAGCTTAAGTGGAGGGGCGACTGAAGCTTTCTTT.

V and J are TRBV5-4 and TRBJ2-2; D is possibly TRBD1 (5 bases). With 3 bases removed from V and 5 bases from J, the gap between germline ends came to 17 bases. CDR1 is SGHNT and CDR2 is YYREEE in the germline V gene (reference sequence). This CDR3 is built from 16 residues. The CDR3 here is CASSSGIKYATGELFF. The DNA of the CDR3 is TGTGCCAGCAGCTCAGGGATAAAATACGCGACCGGGGAGCTGTTTTTT.

The CDR3, as DNA: TGTGCCAGCAGCTTAGGTTGGGGAGGCCTAAATGAGCAGTTCTTC. Translating it yields CASSLGWGGLNEQFF. The chain links TRBV11-3 to TRBJ2-1; weak D call: TRBD2 (6 bases). V lost 1 base and J lost 7, with 14 bases in between. This CDR3 is built from 15 residues. Germline V gene data show CDR1 as SGHNT and CDR2 as YENEEA.

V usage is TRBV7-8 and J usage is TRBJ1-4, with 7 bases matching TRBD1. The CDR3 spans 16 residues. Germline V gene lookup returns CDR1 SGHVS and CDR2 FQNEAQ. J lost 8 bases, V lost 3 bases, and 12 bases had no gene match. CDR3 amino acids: CASSFQSQGLREKLFF. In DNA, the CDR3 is TGTGCCAGCAGCTTTCAGTCACAGGGGTTGAGGGAAAAACTGTTTTTT.

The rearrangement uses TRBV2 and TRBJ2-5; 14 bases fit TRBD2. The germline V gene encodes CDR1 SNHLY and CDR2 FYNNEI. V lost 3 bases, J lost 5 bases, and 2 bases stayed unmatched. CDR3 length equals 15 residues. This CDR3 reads CASSETSGGAETQYF. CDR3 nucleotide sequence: TGTGCCAGCAGTGAGACTAGCGGGGGGGCGGAGACCCAGTACTTC.

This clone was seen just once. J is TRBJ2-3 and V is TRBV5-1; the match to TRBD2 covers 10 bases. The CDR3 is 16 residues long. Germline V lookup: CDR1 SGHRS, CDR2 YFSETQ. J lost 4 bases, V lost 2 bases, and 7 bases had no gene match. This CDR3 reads CASSLPGLASSDTQYF. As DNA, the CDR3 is TGCGCCAGCAGCTTACCGGGACTAGCGAGTTCAGATACGCAGTATTTT.

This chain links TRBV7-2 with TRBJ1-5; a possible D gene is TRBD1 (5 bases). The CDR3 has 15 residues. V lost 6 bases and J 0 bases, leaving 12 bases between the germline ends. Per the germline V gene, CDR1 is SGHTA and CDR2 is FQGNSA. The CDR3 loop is CASRDDSYSNQPQHF. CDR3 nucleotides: TGTGCCAGCAGGGACGACAGTTATAGCAATCAGCCCCAGCATTTT.

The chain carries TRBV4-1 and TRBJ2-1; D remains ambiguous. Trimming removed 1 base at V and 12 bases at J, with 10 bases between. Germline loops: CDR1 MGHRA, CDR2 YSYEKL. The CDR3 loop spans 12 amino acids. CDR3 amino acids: CASSQVPGLQFF. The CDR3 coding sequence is TGCGCCAGCAGCCAAGTCCCGGGTCTGCAGTTCTTC.